This T cell receptor (beta chain) was observed in a study of CD8+CD57+ T cells in acquired aplastic anemia (dated by TCRdb to between 2017 and 2018). With regard to the full study: A mean of around 3.2 ug of DNA, ranging from roughly 0.19 to 27.4 ug, was extracted from sorted CD4+ and CD8+ cells. CD8+CD57+ expansion was defined as frequency above the mean frequency observed in healthy subjects. Beyond this particular receptor, the publication reports: Between patients and healthy controls, no significant difference in CD8+ Simpson's diversity was found (P=0.060). About 28 CD8+ CDR3 sequences were found in both patients and controls but appeared to be highly expressed in patients and within the immunodominant clones of the patients.

CDR1 LGHNA and CDR2 YNFKEQ are derived from the germline V gene. The CDR3 runs 15 amino acids, cysteine and phenylalanine included. This entry keeps only the CDR3 DNA: 45 bases, framed from base 1. Relative to germline, V is 1 base shorter and J is 1 base shorter, with 10 bases between their ends. This clonotype was detected ten times or more. Its recognized antigen is unknown. No much larger clonotype is one base removed from it; base qualities were not supplied. Genomic DNA was used as template for profiling of TCR beta VDJ combinations and CDR3 sequences. An Illumina HiSeq 2000 was used for TCR repertoire sequencing. Per the authors' processing: TRBV/TRBJ rearrangement plots, CDR3 size and DJ length profiles, and Simpson's diversity index were used to evaluate the repertoires. The most abundant DNA sequence in the deep sequencing data was defined as the immunodominant clone. CDR3 amino acid sequences were screened for sharing across subjects and were compared with published repertoires and the VDJdb database. Using fastp trimming at Q25 and MiXCR clonotype assembly, TCRdb reanalyzed the public sequencing data and kept in-frame beta chains. Each CDR3 protein gets just one entry, which takes the most common genes and DNA from the rows behind it. TCRdb's processing, not the study's, gives the V and J calls here. In this sample the table shows 180,000 or so distinct CDR3 sequences, around 48% of which occur a single time. Clones ranked in the top ten supply under 1.2% of the sample.

Flow cytometry had shown CD8+CD57+ cell expansion in the patients selected for sequencing. Every patient had a diagnosis of severe acquired aplastic anemia based on International Study of Aplastic Anemia and Agranulocytosis and Camitta criteria. No patient had received any therapy when blood was sampled. TCR repertoires of sorted CD4+ and CD8+ blood T cells from severe aplastic anemia patients and healthy subjects were deep-sequenced in the study. In the USA, patient enrollment took place under clinicaltrials.gov protocols 00001620, 01623167, 00001397, 00071045, 00081523 and 00961064. Ficoll-Paque density gradient centrifugation was used to isolate peripheral blood mononuclear cells. Before DNA extraction, CD4+ and CD8+ T cells were sorted by FACS or by magnetic beads.

This clonotype was sampled from a human donor with aplastic anemia. The sequencing input was sorted CD4+, CD8+, or CD8+CD57+ T cells (not recorded which) from PBMCs. The V and J genes are TRBV4-2 and TRBJ1-1; too little of a D gene remains to name it. The sequenced DNA is TGTGCCAGCAGCCAAGCCGATCACGGGAACACTGAAGCTTTCTTT. Its amino acids are CASSQADHGNTEAFF.